Following are 28 T cell receptor beta chains from one sample sequenced in a study of T cells in Graves' hyperthyroidism and ophthalmopathy (dated by TCRdb to the late 2010s). Library construction relied on multiplex PCR. TCRdb shows the sequencer as Illumina HiSeq 2000. TCR beta CDR3 regions were amplified from RNA transcripts. For the first round of RT-PCR on the TCR CDR3, the HTBI primer set was used together with the Qiagen OneStep RT-PCR kit. TCRdb took the public reads, trimmed them with fastp at Q25, ran MiXCR for clone calling and kept in-frame beta chains. For every CDR3 protein sequence, its rows merge into one entry that carries the most common genes and DNA. Across this sample there are about 640,000 distinct CDR3 sequences, with 13% to 15% seen only once. The ten largest make up approximately 13% of the sample. The sample was blood. The origin of the receptors is a woman between 45 and 60 years old with Graves' ophthalmopathy.

This clonotype was picked up many times. An end of the junction does not agree with germline; a read error may underlie this. The V gene is TRBV27, the J gene TRBJ1-1; D is unresolved. Per germline, CDR1 MNHEY and CDR2 SMNVEV (reference sequence). This CDR3 has 13 amino acids. CDR3 in amino acids: CASSSPGNAEAFF. CDR3 in DNA: TGTGCCAGCAGTTCCCCCGGGAACGCTGAAGCTTTCTTT.

This sequence joins TRBV6-2 or TRBV6-3 and TRBJ1-5, with no clear D. The CDR3 contains 13 residues. Germline V gives CDR1 MNHEY, CDR2 SVGEGT. With 2 bases removed from V and 6 bases from J, the gap between germline ends came to 8 bases. For the CDR3, the DNA is TGTGCCAGCAGTTACCGGGCGGTTCAGCCCCAGCATTTT. Protein sequence: CASSYRAVQPQHF.

This clonotype was seen ten or more times. V usage is TRBV28 and J usage is TRBJ2-1; tentatively, D is TRBD1 or TRBD2 (7 bases each). The CDR3 is made up of 15 amino acids. Germline V gene sequence: CDR1 MDHEN, CDR2 SYDVKM. The V gene lost 9 bases and the J gene lost 8 bases, with 23 bases spanning the gap. In DNA form, the CDR3 reads TGTGCCAGACTACTTCAGGGGGGGAAGGGCCATGAGCAGTTCTTC. This encodes CARLLQGGKGHEQFF.

The genes are TRBV7-9 and TRBJ1-3, with 9 bases matching TRBD1. Germline values: CDR1 SEHNR, CDR2 FQNEAQ (reference sequence). J was trimmed by 2 bases and V by 2 bases; bases with no gene match: 10. This CDR3 is 18 amino acids long. The CDR3, as DNA: TGTGCCAGCAGCTTACACGTTCCGACAGGGGGTCCTGGAAACACCATATATTTT. Residues: CASSLHVPTGGPGNTIYF.

Many counts were recorded for this clonotype. This chain joins TRBV20-1 and TRBJ2-7; D not resolved. The CDR3 has 12 amino acids. Trimming shortened V by 3 bases and J by 3 bases, and 9 bases separated the two germline ends. Germline V lookup: CDR1 DFQATT, CDR2 SNEGSKA (reference sequence). The CDR3 protein is CSASPNGYEQYF. For the CDR3, the DNA is TGCAGTGCTAGCCCCAATGGCTACGAGCAGTACTTC.

Note on this clonotype: A much larger clonotype is one base distant, so this may be a read error. This chain links TRBV20-1 with TRBJ1-1; D uncertain. The CDR3 sequence is 11 residues long. Trimming took 4 bases from V and 5 from J, leaving 8 bases between them. CDR1 DFQATT and CDR2 SNEGSKA come from the germline V gene (reference sequence). The DNA for the CDR3 is TGCAGTGCTATAGGGAGTACTGAAGCTTTCTTT. Translating gives CSAIGSTEAFF.

This clonotype came up many times. This chain connects TRBV18 to TRBJ1-1; D remains ambiguous. The CDR3 consists of 14 residues. Germline V gene lookup returns CDR1 KGHSH and CDR2 LQKENI. The V end was cut by 5 bases, the J end by 3 bases, with 13 bases between. This chain's CDR3 is CASSIAIQDTEAFF. The CDR3 DNA reads TGTGCCAGCTCAATTGCCATTCAGGACACTGAAGCTTTCTTT.

This clonotype has a count of ten or more. This chain joins TRBV7-9 and TRBJ1-2, with D possibly being TRBD1 (6 bases). CDR3 size: 13 residues. V was shortened by 10 bases and J by 4 bases, with 16 bases between the two germline ends. Germline values: CDR1 SEHNR, CDR2 FQNEAQ (reference sequence). CDR3 residues: CATTVGAGYGYTF. In nucleotides, the CDR3 is TGTGCCACAACGGTGGGGGCTGGCTATGGCTACACCTTC. The complete variable domain, with remaining parts taken from reference TRBV7-9 and TRBJ1-2, reads DTGVSQNPRHKITKRGQNVTFRCDPISEHNRLYWYRQTLGQGPEFLTYFQNEAQLEKSRLLSDRFSAERPKGSFSTLEIQRTEQGDSAMYLCATTVGAGYGYTFGSGTRLTVV.

The chain is built from TRBV3-1 and TRBJ2-7, with 9 nucleotides matching TRBD2. CDR1 LGHDT and CDR2 YNNKEL come from the germline V gene (reference sequence). V lost 3 bases, J lost 3 bases, and 12 bases stayed unmatched. CDR3 length: 17 residues. CDR3 in DNA: TGTGCCAGCAGCCAGGCTCCCAGCGGGAGGATCGGCTACGAGCAGTACTTC. Encoded protein: CASSQAPSGRIGYEQYF.

This clonotype has a count of ten or more. The CDR3 is CASSQDKGNSIWRQYF. CDR3 bases: TGTGCCAGCAGCCAAGATAAGGGTAACTCTATTTGGCGGCAGTACTTC. The V and J genes are TRBV3-1 and TRBJ2-7; D not resolved. V shed 0 bases and J shed 9 bases, with 21 bases lying between them. Germline V gives CDR1 LGHDT, CDR2 YNNKEL (reference sequence). This CDR3 is 16 amino acids long.

In this sample, this clonotype turned up many times. J is TRBJ1-1 and V is TRBV28; tentative D call: TRBD1 (5 bases). The germline CDR1 and CDR2 sequences are MDHEN and SYDVKM. V dropped 6 bases and J dropped 10 bases, with 15 bases sitting between them. The CDR3 spans 12 residues. The CDR3 DNA is TGTGCCAGCAGCCGGGGGGGGTATGGAGCTTTCTTT. Its translation: CASSRGGYGAFF.

This clonotype was observed many times. This chain uses TRBV7-2 with TRBJ2-6; D is perhaps TRBD1 (6 bases). Germline loops: CDR1 SGHTA, CDR2 FQGNSA. V was pared by 4 bases and J by 3 bases, with 10 bases between. The CDR3 contains 15 residues. This chain's CDR3 is CASSSSGVGANVLTF. CDR3 nucleotide sequence: TGTGCCAGCAGCTCATCAGGGGTTGGGGCCAACGTCCTGACTTTC.

Concerning this clonotype: A much larger clone is a single base away; this may be a read error. This rearrangement joins TRBV4-2 to TRBJ1-1; weak D call: TRBD1 (5 bases). CDR3 size: 15 residues. Germline CDR1 reads LGHNA; CDR2 reads YNFKEQ. CDR3 bases: TGTGCCAGCAGCCAAGACAGGGATGAGAACGCTGAAGCTTTCTTT. This sequence encodes CASSQDRDENAEAFF.

This clonotype has at least ten counts. This chain joins TRBV7-3 and TRBJ2-3; D unclear. The CDR3 runs 13 residues. CDR1 is SGHTA and CDR2 is FQGTGA in the germline V gene. Trimming removed 2 bases from V and 6 bases from J, with 9 bases in between. The CDR3 coding sequence is TGTGCCAGCAGCTTAGACCCAAGGGATACGCAGTATTTT. Amino acids: CASSLDPRDTQYF.

In its sample, this clonotype was seen many times. The chain carries TRBV12-3 or TRBV12-4 and TRBJ1-1; 8 positions agree with TRBD1. J was trimmed by 11 bases and V by 5 bases; bases with no gene match: 10. The CDR3 is 13 amino acids. DNA of the CDR3: TGTGCCAGCAGTCCCAGACAGGGGAGCGTGGCTTTCTTT. Protein sequence: CASSPRQGSVAFF.

Many counts were recorded for this clonotype. The chain uses TRBV28 and TRBJ1-5; the D is unclear. CDR3 length equals 13 residues. V dropped 11 bases and J dropped 6 bases, with 17 bases sitting between them. Germline CDR1 MDHEN, CDR2 SYDVKM. The chain's CDR3 is CASWRRVGQPQHF. Here the CDR3 DNA reads TGTGCCTCCTGGAGAAGGGTTGGTCAGCCCCAGCATTTT.

This clonotype was observed at least ten times. This chain links TRBV11-3 with TRBJ2-3; D perhaps matches TRBD1 (5 bases). CDR3 size: 17 residues. Germline V CDR1 and CDR2: SGHNT, YENEEA. Trimming removed 4 bases at V and 0 bases at J, with 17 bases between. The CDR3 nucleotides are TGTGCCAGCAGCTACGCGACAGTCGGTCATAGCACAGATACGCAGTATTTT. It specifies CASSYATVGHSTDTQYF.

This clonotype was recorded a few times. The rearrangement links TRBV6-1 to TRBJ2-3; D gene uncertain. From germline, CDR1 is MNHNS and CDR2 SASEGT. V dropped 2 bases and J dropped 0 bases, with 9 bases sitting between them. This CDR3 has 15 residues. This chain's CDR3 is CASSEITLSTDTQYF. In DNA form, the CDR3 reads TGTGCCAGCAGTGAAATCACACTTAGCACAGATACGCAGTATTTT.

This clonotype came up a few times. The chain is built from TRBV9 and TRBJ2-3, with TRBD2 matching over 12 bases. CDR3 size: 18 residues. The germline V gene has CDR1 SGDLS and CDR2 YYNGEE. V shed 0 bases and J 2 bases; nucleotides not matched to a gene: 7. The CDR3 DNA sequence: TGTGCCAGCAGCGTAGCCGTGACTAGCGGGGGCCACACAGATACGCAGTATTTT. It yields the protein CASSVAVTSGGHTDTQYF. Supplemented by reference TRBV9 and TRBJ2-3, the full variable domain reads DSGVTQTPKHLITATGQRVTLRCSPRSGDLSVYWYQQSLDQGLQFLIQYYNGEERAKGNILERFSAQQFPDLHSELNLSSLELGDSALYFCASSVAVTSGGHTDTQYFGPGTRLTVL.

V gene TRBV6-2 or TRBV6-3 combines with J gene TRBJ2-1, with 9 positions matching TRBD2. The CDR3 is made up of 16 amino acids. The germline gives CDR1 MNHEY, CDR2 SVGEGT. The ends lost 5 bases at V and 4 bases at J; junction bases unmatched: 9. CDR3 bases: TGTGCCAGCAGTCTAGGGCCTAGCGGGGATTACAATGAGCAGTTCTTC. As protein: CASSLGPSGDYNEQFF.

This clonotype has ten or more counts. The gene calls are TRBV15 and TRBJ2-1; 14 bases line up with TRBD2. The trim removed 1 base at V and 4 bases at J, leaving 0 bases unmatched. Germline V gene sequence: CDR1 LNHNV, CDR2 YYDKDF (reference sequence). The CDR3 consists of 16 residues. CDR3 loop: CATSRGTSGGYNEQFF. CDR3 in DNA: TGTGCCACCAGCAGAGGGACTAGCGGGGGGTACAATGAGCAGTTCTTC.

This clonotype was seen a handful of times. The gene calls are TRBV4-1 and TRBJ2-7; perhaps TRBD1 as D (5 bases). Trimming shortened V by 4 bases and J by 3 bases, and 13 bases separated the two germline ends. The CDR3 covers 14 residues. The germline gives CDR1 MGHRA, CDR2 YSYEKL. CDR3: CASSLTDTNYEQYF. CDR3 coding DNA: TGCGCCAGCAGCCTCACGGACACAAACTACGAGCAGTACTTC.

This clonotype showed up many times. This chain links TRBV28 with TRBJ2-6; the match to TRBD2 covers 10 bases. J gave up 0 bases and V 2 bases, and 7 bases lay outside the gene matches. CDR1 is MDHEN and CDR2 is SYDVKM in the germline V gene. CDR3 size: 19 residues. CDR3 nucleotide sequence: TGTGCCAGCAGTTTACCTAGCGGGAGCTCGTTCTCTGGGGCCAACGTCCTGACTTTC. It specifies CASSLPSGSSFSGANVLTF.

The gene calls are TRBV9 and TRBJ1-3; TRBD1 agrees at 8 bases. Germline V lookup: CDR1 SGDLS, CDR2 YYNGEE. The CDR3 is 13 amino acids. The ends lost 4 bases at V and 9 bases at J; junction bases unmatched: 6. Written as DNA, the CDR3 is TGTGCCAGCAGCCCGGACAGGGTCGGCACCATATATTTT. Residues: CASSPDRVGTIYF.

This clonotype has just a few counts. The J gene is TRBJ1-6, the V gene TRBV25-1; the D gene is possibly TRBD1 (6 bases). Germline CDR1 MGHDK, CDR2 SYGVNS. There are 12 residues in the CDR3. Trimming removed 7 bases from V and 10 bases from J, with 11 bases in between. The CDR3 spells CASKGGGSPLHF. The DNA of the CDR3 is TGTGCCAGCAAGGGGGGGGGGTCACCCCTCCACTTT.

J is TRBJ1-1 and V is TRBV14; TRBD1 aligns across 8 bases. Losses at the gene ends were 2 bases for V and 4 bases for J; bases not matched to a gene: 9. CDR1 SGHDN and CDR2 FVKESK come from the germline V gene. The CDR3 loop spans 16 amino acids. The CDR3 bases are TGTGCCAGCAGCCAACATCTAGGACAGGGCCCCACTGAAGCTTTCTTT. This encodes CASSQHLGQGPTEAFF. The full variable domain, rest sourced from reference TRBV14 and TRBJ1-1, is EAGVTQFPSHSVIEKGQTVTLRCDPISGHDNLYWYRRVMGKEIKFLLHFVKESKQDESGMPNNRFLAERTGGTYSTLKVQPAELEDSGVYFCASSQHLGQGPTEAFFGQGTRLTVV.

J is TRBJ1-4 and V is TRBV19; D is possibly TRBD1 (5 bases). The V and J ends lost 4 bases and 2 bases respectively, with 8 bases between them. The CDR3 extends over 14 amino acids. Looked up from germline, CDR1 is LNHDA and CDR2 is SQIVND (reference sequence). CDR3 nucleotides: TGTGCCAGTAGTACGCAGGGTACTAATGAAAAACTGTTTTTT. As protein: CASSTQGTNEKLFF.

Turning to this clonotype: A much larger clone is a single base away; this may be a read error. The J gene is TRBJ2-7, the V gene TRBV15; D might be TRBD2 (5 bases). The DNA end lines up better with TRBJ2-1; the J call may be wrong. This CDR3 has 14 residues. The germline gives CDR1 LNHNV, CDR2 YYDKDF (reference sequence). The CDR3 bases are TGTGCCACCAGCAGAGACGGGATGGCCTACGAGCAGTTCTTC. Protein sequence: CATSRDGMAYEQFF.